One T cell receptor (beta chain) is described in this entry. Its antigen is unidentified. Investigators profiled TCR beta VDJ and CDR3 from genomic DNA template. TCRdb recomputed calls from the reads with MiXCR, one row per CDR3 protein. The sample has roughly 190,000 distinct CDR3 sequences, approximately 50% seen once. The CDR3 is 14 amino acids. V lost 1 base and J lost 10, with 14 bases in between. Per germline, CDR1 SGHAT and CDR2 FQDESV (reference sequence). The data stem from a study of CD8+CD57+ T cells in acquired aplastic anemia. Study at large: Sorted CD4+ plus CD8+ cells gave DNA averaging around 3 ug. Average CD4+ read depth in healthy donors was around 10 million reads. Study-wide results and caveats: In common between the patients and the controls were some 29 CD8+ CDR3 sequences. The CD8+ Simpson's diversity of patients and controls was not significantly different.

Sequenced sample: sorted CD4+, CD8+, or CD8+CD57+ T cells (not recorded which) from PBMCs. The chain uses TRBV11-1 and TRBJ2-1, with unresolved D. The sequence was collected from a human donor in good health, serving as a control. The CDR3 sequence is CASSLGGSSYEQFF. DNA for the CDR3: TGTGCCAGCAGCTTAGGGGGAAGCTCCTACGAGCAGTTCTTC.